These T cell receptor beta chains were read from a single sample in a study of shared clonotypes between healthy human individuals. Produced via immunoSEQ multiplex PCR; TCRdb's table is partial and in-frame only. The repertoire has roughly 2.2 million clones, 85% to 95% of them found once; the top ten carry 0.3% to 0.4%. The source material was naive CD4+ T cells from PBMCs. These TCRs come from a man between 18 and 35 years old in good health. Some clones in this sample may be carry-over from other donors' samples. Both conserved end residues are part of each CDR3. The D gene is left open where the match is weak. Not all rows give a size; the values are once, few, many and, for expanded clones, a class.

. | TRBJ2-2 | TRBV9 | . | TGTGCCAGCAGCGTAGACAGTGGGGAGCTGTTTTTT | CASSVDSGELFF
. | TRBJ1-1 | TRBV28 | . | TGTGCCACCTTGAGGGACGCGAACACTGAAGCTTTCTTT | CATLRDANTEAFF
. | TRBJ2-7 | TRBV28 | . | TGTGCCAGCAGACGCGCCAGGAGCTCCTACGAGCAGTACTTC | CASRRARSSYEQYF
. | TRBJ2-1 | TRBV4-3 | TRBD2 | TGCGCCAGCAGCCAAACTAGCGGGAGGGCCATCCATGGGGGGCAGTTCTTC | CASSQTSGRAIHGGQFF
. | TRBJ1-1 | TRBV5-8 | . | TGTGCCAGCAGCTTGTATAACGCGTTTGGGAACACTGAAGCTTTCTTT | CASSLYNAFGNTEAFF
. | TRBJ2-7 | TRBV5-1 | TRBD2 | TGCGCCAGCAGCTCGACTAGCGGGTTCTACGAGCAGTACTTC | CASSSTSGFYEQYF
. | TRBJ1-3 | TRBV4-3 | . | TGCGCCAGCAGCCAAGAAAGTCGCCGGGGCTCTGGAAACACCATATATTTT | CASSQESRRGSGNTIYF
once | TRBJ1-1 | TRBV9 | . | TGTGCCAGCAGCGCCCGGCCTGAACCTAGCACTGAAGCTTTCTTT | CASSARPEPSTEAFF
few | TRBJ1-1 | TRBV2 | TRBD1 | TGTGCCAGCAGAGGACAGGGTGAAGCTTTCTTT | CASRGQGEAFF
. | TRBJ1-1 | TRBV6-6 | TRBD1 | TGTGCCAGCAGAGGACGACAGGGGATGAACACTGAAGCTTTCTTT | CASRGRQGMNTEAFF
. | TRBJ2-2 | TRBV29-1 | . | TGCAGCGTTGAACTAAGGACAGAACAGCCCGGGGAGCTGTTTTTT | CSVELRTEQPGELFF
. | TRBJ2-2 | TRBV7-9 | . | TGTGCCAGCACACCTTTCGGACAGATGACCACCGGGGAGCTGTTTTTT | CASTPFGQMTTGELFF
. | TRBJ2-7 | TRBV6-1 | TRBD2 | TGTGCCAGCAGTGAAGGTAGCGGGAGAAAAGAGTACTTC | CASSEGSGRKEYF
. | TRBJ1-1 | TRBV28 | TRBD1 | TGTGCCAGCAGTTCCTGGACAGGGGGCGCGAGTACTGAAGCTTTCTTT | CASSSWTGGASTEAFF
. | TRBJ2-7 | TRBV28 | . | TGTGCCAGCAGTCCGCCGCCAGTTACCTACGAGCAGTACTTC | CASSPPPVTYEQYF
. | TRBJ2-2 | TRBV5-5 | TRBD2 | TGTGCCAGCAGCTTGATAGGTCGGACTAGCGGGGAACAAAACACCGGGGAGCTGTTTTTT | CASSLIGRTSGEQNTGELFF
. | TRBJ1-1 | TRBV30 | . | TGTGCCTGGAGGGTTTCGCCCACTGAAGCTTTCTTT | CAWRVSPTEAFF
. | TRBJ2-2 | TRBV30 | TRBD2 | TGTGCCTGGAGGCTTAGCGGGAGGTGGACCGGGGAGCTGTTTTTT | CAWRLSGRWTGELFF
. | TRBJ2-2 | TRBV2 | . | TGTGCCAGCAGTGAAGTCAGCAGGGGCGGGGAGCTGTTTTTT | CASSEVSRGGELFF
. | TRBJ1-2 | TRBV5-5 | . | TGTGCCAGCATGCGGGACCCGGGTCGGAGTGGCTACACCTTC | CASMRDPGRSGYTF
. | TRBJ2-3 | TRBV28 | TRBD1 | TGTGCCAGCCACCGACAGGGAACTAGCACAGATACGCAGTATTTT | CASHRQGTSTDTQYF
. | TRBJ2-3 | TRBV28 | . | TGTGCCAGCCGCGTCCCTAGCACAGATACGCGGTATTTT | CASRVPSTDTRYF
. | TRBJ2-1 | TRBV5-1 | . | TGCGCCAGCAGCCAGATCGGGTTAAGGAATGAGCAGTTCTTC | CASSQIGLRNEQFF
. | TRBJ2-7 | TRBV20-1 | . | TGCAGTGCCCTTAGTCGGACAACCTCGTACTTC | CSALSRTTSYF
. | TRBJ2-1 | TRBV7-2 | . | TGTGCCAGCAGCTTAACGTCGAGCTCCTACAATGAGCAGTTCTTC | CASSLTSSSYNEQFF
. | TRBJ2-7 | TRBV9 | . | TGTGCCAGCAGCGTAGGCGTGAGAGACGAGCAGTACTTC | CASSVGVRDEQYF